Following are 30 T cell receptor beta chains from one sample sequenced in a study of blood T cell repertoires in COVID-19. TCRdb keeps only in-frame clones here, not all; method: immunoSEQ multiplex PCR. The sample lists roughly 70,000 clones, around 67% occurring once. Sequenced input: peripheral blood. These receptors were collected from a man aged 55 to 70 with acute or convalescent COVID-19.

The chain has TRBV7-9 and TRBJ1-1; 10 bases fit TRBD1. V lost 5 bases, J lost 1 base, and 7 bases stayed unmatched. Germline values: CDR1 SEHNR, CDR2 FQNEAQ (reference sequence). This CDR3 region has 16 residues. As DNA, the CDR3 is TGTGCCAGCAGCCCACGCAGGGACAGGGGGAACACTGAAGCTTTCTTT. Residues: CASSPRRDRGNTEAFF.

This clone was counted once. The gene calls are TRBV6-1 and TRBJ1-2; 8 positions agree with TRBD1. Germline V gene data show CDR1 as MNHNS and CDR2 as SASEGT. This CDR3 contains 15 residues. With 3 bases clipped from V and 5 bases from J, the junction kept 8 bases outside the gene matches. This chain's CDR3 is CASSDFLGQVYGYTF. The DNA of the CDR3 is TGTGCCAGCAGTGATTTCTTGGGACAGGTTTATGGCTACACCTTC.

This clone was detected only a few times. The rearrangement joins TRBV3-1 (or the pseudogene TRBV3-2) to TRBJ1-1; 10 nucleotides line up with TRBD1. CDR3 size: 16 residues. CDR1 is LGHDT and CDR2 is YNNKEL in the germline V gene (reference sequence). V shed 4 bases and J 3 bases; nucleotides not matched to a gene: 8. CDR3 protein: CASSRGTGAQDTEAFF. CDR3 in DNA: TGTGCCAGCAGCCGCGGGACAGGGGCGCAGGACACTGAAGCTTTCTTT.

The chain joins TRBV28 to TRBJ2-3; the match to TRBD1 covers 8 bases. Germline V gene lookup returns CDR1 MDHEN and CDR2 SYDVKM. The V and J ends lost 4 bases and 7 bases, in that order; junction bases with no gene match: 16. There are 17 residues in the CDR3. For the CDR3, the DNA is TGTGCCAGCAGTTCCCCGTACCCCGACAGGGGATCTTATACGCAGTATTTT. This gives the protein CASSSPYPDRGSYTQYF. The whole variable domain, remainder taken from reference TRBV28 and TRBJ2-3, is DVKVTQSSRYLVKRTGEKVFLECVQDMDHENMFWYRQDPGLGLRLIYFSYDVKMKEKGDIPEGYSVSREKKERFSLILESASTNQTSMYLCASSSPYPDRGSYTQYFGPGTRLTVL.

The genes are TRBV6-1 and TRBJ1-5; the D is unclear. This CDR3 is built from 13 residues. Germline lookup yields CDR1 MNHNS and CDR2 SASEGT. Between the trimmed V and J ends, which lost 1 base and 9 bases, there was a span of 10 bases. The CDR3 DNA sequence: TGTGCCAGCAGTGAAGGGAGAGGTGGGCCCCAGCATTTT. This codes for CASSEGRGGPQHF.

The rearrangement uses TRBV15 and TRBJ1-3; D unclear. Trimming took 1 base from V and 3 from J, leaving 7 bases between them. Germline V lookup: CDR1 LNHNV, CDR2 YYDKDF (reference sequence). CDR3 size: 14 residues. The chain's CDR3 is CATSRGRGGNTIYF. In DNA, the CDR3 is TGTGCCACCAGCAGAGGTCGCGGTGGAAACACCATATATTTT. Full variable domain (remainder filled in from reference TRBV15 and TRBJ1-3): DAMVIQNPRYQVTQFGKPVTLSCSQTLNHNVMYWYQQKSSQAPKLLFHYYDKDFNNEADTPDNFQSRRPNTSFCFLDIRSPGLGDTAMYLCATSRGRGGNTIYFGEGSWLTVV.

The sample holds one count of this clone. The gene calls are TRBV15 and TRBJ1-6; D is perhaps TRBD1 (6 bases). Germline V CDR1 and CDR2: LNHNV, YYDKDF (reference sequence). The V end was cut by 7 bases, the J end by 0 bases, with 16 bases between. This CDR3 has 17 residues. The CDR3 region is CATTPGGRSSYNSPLHF. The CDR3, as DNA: TGTGCCACCACGCCGGGGGGCAGGAGCTCCTATAATTCACCCCTCCACTTT.

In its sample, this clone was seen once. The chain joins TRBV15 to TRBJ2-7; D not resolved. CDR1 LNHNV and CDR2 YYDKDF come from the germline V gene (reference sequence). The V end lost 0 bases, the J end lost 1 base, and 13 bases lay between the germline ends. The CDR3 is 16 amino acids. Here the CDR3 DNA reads TGTGCCACCAGCAGAGATCGAGCCCTAGTATCCTACGAGCAGTACGTC. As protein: CATSRDRALVSYEQYV.

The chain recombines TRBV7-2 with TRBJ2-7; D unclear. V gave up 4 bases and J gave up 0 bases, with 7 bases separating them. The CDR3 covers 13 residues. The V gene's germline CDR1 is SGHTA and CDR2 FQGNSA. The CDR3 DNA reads TGTGCCAGCAGCTCCCAGTCCTCCTACGAGCAGTACGTC. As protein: CASSSQSSYEQYV.

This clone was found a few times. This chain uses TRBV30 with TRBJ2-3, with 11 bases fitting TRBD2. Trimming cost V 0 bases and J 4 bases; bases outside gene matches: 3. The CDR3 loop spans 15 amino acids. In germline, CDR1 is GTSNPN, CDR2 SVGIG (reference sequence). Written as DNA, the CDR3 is TGTGCCTGGAGTGTACTAGCGGGAGTTTCAGATACGCAGTATTTT. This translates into CAWSVLAGVSDTQYF.

The DNA for the CDR3 is TGCGCCAGCAGCTTGGGTCCGGGGTCGAACACTGAAGCTTTCTTT. Encoded protein: CASSLGPGSNTEAFF. The genes are TRBV5-1 and TRBJ1-1; no firm D call. CDR1 and CDR2 (germline): SGHRS, YFSETQ. Trimming pared 0 bases from V and 1 base from J, leaving 10 bases between. This CDR3 has 15 amino acids. The whole variable domain, filled in from reference TRBV5-1 and TRBJ1-1, reads KAGVTQTPRYLIKTRGQQVTLSCSPISGHRSVSWYQQTPGQGLQFLFEYFSETQRNKGNFPGRFSGRQFSNSRSEMNVSTLELGDSALYLCASSLGPGSNTEAFFGQGTRLTVV.

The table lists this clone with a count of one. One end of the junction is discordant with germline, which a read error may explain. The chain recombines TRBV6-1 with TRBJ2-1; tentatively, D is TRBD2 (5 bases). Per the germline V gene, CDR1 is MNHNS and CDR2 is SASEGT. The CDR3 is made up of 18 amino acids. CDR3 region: CTSSESPLTRRSYNEQFF. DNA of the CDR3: TGTACCAGCAGTGAATCCCCCCTAACTAGGAGGTCCTACAATGAGCAGTTCTTC.

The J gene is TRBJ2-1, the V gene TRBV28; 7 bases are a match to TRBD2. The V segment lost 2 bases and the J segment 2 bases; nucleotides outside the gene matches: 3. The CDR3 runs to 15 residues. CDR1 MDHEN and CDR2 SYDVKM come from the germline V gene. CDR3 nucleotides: TGTGCCAGCAGTTTAGCGGGAGTCCCCTACAATGAGCAGTTCTTC. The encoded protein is CASSLAGVPYNEQFF.

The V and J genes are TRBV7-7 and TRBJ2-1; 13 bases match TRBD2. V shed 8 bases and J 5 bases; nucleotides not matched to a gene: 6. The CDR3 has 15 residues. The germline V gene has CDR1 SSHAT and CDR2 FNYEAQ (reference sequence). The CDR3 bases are TGTGCCAGCGCCTCCGGGACTAGCGGGAACAATGAGCAGTTCTTC. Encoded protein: CASASGTSGNNEQFF.

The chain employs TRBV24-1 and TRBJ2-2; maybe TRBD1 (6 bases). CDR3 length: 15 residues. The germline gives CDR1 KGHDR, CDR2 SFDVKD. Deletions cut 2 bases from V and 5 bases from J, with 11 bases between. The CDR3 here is CATSDWGTTTGELFF. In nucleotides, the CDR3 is TGTGCCACCAGTGATTGGGGGACAACTACCGGGGAGCTGTTTTTT.

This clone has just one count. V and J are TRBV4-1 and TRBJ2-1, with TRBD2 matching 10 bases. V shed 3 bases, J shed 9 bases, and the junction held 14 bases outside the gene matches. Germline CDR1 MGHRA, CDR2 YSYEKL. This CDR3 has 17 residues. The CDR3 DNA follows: TGCGCCAGCAGCCATGCCAGCGGGAGGGCCAGAAAAGGTGAGCAGTTCTTC. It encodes CASSHASGRARKGEQFF.

CDR3 nucleotide sequence: TGTGCCAGCTCACCCGGGACAGGGGGTCCTGGGCAGTACGTC. It is translated as CASSPGTGGPGQYV. The gene calls are TRBV18 and TRBJ2-7, with TRBD1 matching over 11 bases. The CDR3 length is 14 residues. Germline CDR1 is KGHSH and CDR2 is LQKENI. V was pared by 3 bases and J by 9 bases, with 7 bases of the junction left unmatched.

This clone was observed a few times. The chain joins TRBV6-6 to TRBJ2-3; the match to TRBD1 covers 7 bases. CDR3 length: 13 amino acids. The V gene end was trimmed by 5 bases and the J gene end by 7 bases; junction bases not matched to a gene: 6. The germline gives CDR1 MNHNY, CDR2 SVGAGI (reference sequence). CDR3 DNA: TGTGCCAGCAGTCCGGGACAGTCTAATACGCAGTATTTT. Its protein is CASSPGQSNTQYF.

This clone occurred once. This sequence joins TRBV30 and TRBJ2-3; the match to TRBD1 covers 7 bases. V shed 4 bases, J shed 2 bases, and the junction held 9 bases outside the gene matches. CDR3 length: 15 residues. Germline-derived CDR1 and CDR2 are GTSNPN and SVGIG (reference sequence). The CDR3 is CAWTRYGTATDTQYF. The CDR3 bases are TGTGCCTGGACGAGGTATGGGACAGCCACAGATACGCAGTATTTT.

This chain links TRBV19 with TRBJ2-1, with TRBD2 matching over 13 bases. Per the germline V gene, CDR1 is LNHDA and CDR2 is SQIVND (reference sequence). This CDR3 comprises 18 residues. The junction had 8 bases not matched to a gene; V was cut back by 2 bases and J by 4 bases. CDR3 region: CASSIRSRGLAGYNEQFF. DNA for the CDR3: TGTGCCAGTAGTATACGGTCTCGGGGACTAGCGGGATACAATGAGCAGTTCTTC.

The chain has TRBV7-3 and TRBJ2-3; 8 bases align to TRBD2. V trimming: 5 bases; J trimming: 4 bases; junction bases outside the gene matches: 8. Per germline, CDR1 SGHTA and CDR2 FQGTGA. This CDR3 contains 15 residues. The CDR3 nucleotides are TGTGCCAGCAGCCCTCGGGGGGGCGGGGCAGATACGCAGTATTTT. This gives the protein CASSPRGGGADTQYF. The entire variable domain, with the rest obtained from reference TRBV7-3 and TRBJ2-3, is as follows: GAGVSQTPSNKVTEKGKYVELRCDPISGHTALYWYRQSLGQGPEFLIYFQGTGAADDSGLPNDRFFAVRPEGSVSTLKIQRTERGDSAVYLCASSPRGGGADTQYFGPGTRLTVL.

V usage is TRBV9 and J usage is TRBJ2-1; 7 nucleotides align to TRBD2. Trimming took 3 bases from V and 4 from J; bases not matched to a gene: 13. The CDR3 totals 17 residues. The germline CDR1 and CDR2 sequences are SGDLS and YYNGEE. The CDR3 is CASSARAASGDYNEQFF. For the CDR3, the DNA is TGTGCCAGCAGCGCACGGGCGGCTAGCGGAGATTACAATGAGCAGTTCTTC.

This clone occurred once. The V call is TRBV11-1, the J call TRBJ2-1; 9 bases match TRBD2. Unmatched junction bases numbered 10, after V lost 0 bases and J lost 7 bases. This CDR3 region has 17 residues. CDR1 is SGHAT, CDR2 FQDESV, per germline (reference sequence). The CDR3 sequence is CASSLAKGLAGGNEQFF. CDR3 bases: TGTGCCAGCAGCTTAGCAAAGGGACTAGCCGGAGGTAATGAGCAGTTCTTC.

CDR3 residues: CASSLEGTGPVIQYF. CDR3 in DNA: TGCGCCAGCAGCTTGGAGGGGACAGGACCCGTCATTCAGTACTTC. The chain combines TRBV5-1 with TRBJ2-4; 8 positions match TRBD1. This CDR3 has 15 amino acids. After removal of 0 bases from V and 9 bases from J, the junction contained 8 bases not matched to a gene. Germline assignment: CDR1 SGHRS and CDR2 YFSETQ.

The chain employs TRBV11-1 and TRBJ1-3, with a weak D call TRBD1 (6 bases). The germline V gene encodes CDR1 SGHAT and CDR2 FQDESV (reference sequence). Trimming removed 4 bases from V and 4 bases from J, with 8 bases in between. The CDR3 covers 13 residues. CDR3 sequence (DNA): TGTGCCAGCAGCTCAGGGGAAGGAAACACCATATATTTT. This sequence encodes CASSSGEGNTIYF.

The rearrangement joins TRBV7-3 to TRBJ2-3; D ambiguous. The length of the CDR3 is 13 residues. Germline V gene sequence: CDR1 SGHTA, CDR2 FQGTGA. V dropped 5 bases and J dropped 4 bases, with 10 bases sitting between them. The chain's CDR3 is CASSPGAADTQYF. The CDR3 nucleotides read TGTGCCAGCAGCCCTGGAGCTGCAGATACGCAGTATTTT.

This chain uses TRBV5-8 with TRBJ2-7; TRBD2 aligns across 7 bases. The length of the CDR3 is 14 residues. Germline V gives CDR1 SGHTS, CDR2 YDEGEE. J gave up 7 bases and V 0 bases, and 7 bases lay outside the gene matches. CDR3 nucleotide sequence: TGTGCCAGCAGCTTGGCCGGGGGGATGGGTGAGCAGTACTTC. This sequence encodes CASSLAGGMGEQYF.

The CDR3 DNA reads as TGTGCCAGCAGCTTCGGTAGCGGGAGGGGCTACAATGAGCAGTTCTTC. Encoded protein: CASSFGSGRGYNEQFF. The chain links TRBV7-9 to TRBJ2-1, with TRBD2 matching 11 bases. Trimming at V came to 3 bases and at J to 3 bases, leaving 4 bases not matched to a gene. CDR3 length: 16 amino acids. Germline V gives CDR1 SEHNR, CDR2 FQNEAQ (reference sequence).

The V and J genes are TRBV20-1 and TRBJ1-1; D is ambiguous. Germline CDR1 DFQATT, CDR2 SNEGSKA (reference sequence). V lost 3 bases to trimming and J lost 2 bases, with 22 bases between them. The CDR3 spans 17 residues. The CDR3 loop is CSASRGMNPGLNTEAFF. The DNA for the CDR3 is TGCAGTGCTAGTAGAGGGATGAACCCGGGTCTTAACACTGAAGCTTTCTTT.

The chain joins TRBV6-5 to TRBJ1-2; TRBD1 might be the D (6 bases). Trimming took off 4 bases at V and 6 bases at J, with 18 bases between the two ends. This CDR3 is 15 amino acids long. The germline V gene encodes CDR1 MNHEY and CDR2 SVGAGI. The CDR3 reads CASSLIPGVVNGYTF. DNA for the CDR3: TGTGCCAGCAGTTTGATTCCAGGGGTCGTAAATGGCTACACCTTC.